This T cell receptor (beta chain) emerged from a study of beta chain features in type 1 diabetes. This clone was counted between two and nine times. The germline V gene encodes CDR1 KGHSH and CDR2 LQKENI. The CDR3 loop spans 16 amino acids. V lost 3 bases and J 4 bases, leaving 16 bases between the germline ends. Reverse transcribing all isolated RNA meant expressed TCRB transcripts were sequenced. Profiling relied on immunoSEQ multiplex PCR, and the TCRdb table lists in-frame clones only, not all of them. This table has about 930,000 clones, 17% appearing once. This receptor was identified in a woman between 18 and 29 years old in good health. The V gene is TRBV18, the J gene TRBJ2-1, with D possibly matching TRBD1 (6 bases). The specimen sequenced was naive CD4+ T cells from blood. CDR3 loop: CASSPIRQGTYNEQFF. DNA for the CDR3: TGTGCCAGCTCACCTATTAGGCAGGGGACATACAATGAGCAGTTCTTC.